Listed below are T cell receptor beta chains from one sample, sequenced in a study of cytomegalovirus exposure and HLA in healthy donors. Only in-frame clones appear in the TCRdb table, and some are missing; sequencing was by immunoSEQ multiplex PCR. The table lists about 72,000 clones, 60% to 75% of them singletons. Sequenced: PBMCs. The receptors here all came from a man aged 40-55 years in good health and CMV-seropositive. Both conserved end residues are part of each CDR3. Fields, in order: J gene, clone size, D gene, V gene, CDR3 DNA, CDR3 protein. The D gene is left open where the match is weak. Some rows mark clone size as missing; the rest say once, few, many or name a class of expanded clone.

j_call: TRBJ2-2
clone_size: -
d_call: -
v_call: TRBV5-5
cdr3_nt: TGTGCCAGCAGCCCCTCGGTTAGCGGCTACCTTGGGAACGGGGAGCTGTTTTTT
cdr3_aa: CASSPSVSGYLGNGELFF

j_call: TRBJ1-4
clone_size: -
d_call: -
v_call: TRBV10-3
cdr3_nt: TGTGCCATCCGTCAACAGGGAAGTAATGAAAAACTGTTTTTT
cdr3_aa: CAIRQQGSNEKLFF

j_call: TRBJ1-2
clone_size: -
d_call: -
v_call: TRBV2
cdr3_nt: TGTGCCAGCAGCGTCTCGGTCAACCTAGATGACTATGGCTACACCTTC
cdr3_aa: CASSVSVNLDDYGYTF

j_call: TRBJ2-2
clone_size: -
d_call: -
v_call: TRBV28
cdr3_nt: TGTGCCAGCAGACCCTCGGGGACCGGGGAGCTGTTTTTT
cdr3_aa: CASRPSGTGELFF

j_call: TRBJ2-7
clone_size: -
d_call: -
v_call: TRBV7-3
cdr3_nt: TGTGCCAGCAGCTGGGGGGGCCCTGGATACGAGCAGTACTTC
cdr3_aa: CASSWGGPGYEQYF

j_call: TRBJ1-1
clone_size: -
d_call: -
v_call: TRBV7-2
cdr3_nt: TGTGCCAGCACCCTCGGGGTTTCGAACACTGAAGCTTTCTTT
cdr3_aa: CASTLGVSNTEAFF

j_call: TRBJ1-1
clone_size: -
d_call: -
v_call: TRBV19
cdr3_nt: TGTGCCAGTAGTAAGAGCTCTAAGAACACTGAAGCTTTCTTT
cdr3_aa: CASSKSSKNTEAFF

j_call: TRBJ2-7
clone_size: -
d_call: TRBD1
v_call: TRBV15
cdr3_nt: TGTGCCACCAGCATAACAGGGGACGAGCAGTACTTC
cdr3_aa: CATSITGDEQYF

j_call: TRBJ1-4
clone_size: -
d_call: -
v_call: TRBV10-1
cdr3_nt: TGCGCCAGCAGTGGGGGGGGAAAACTGTTTTTT
cdr3_aa: CASSGGGKLFF

j_call: TRBJ2-3
clone_size: -
d_call: -
v_call: TRBV6-5
cdr3_nt: TGTGCCAGCAGCCTGACTAGTTCTGGCACAGATACGCAGTATTTT
cdr3_aa: CASSLTSSGTDTQYF

j_call: TRBJ1-3
clone_size: -
d_call: TRBD1
v_call: TRBV30
cdr3_nt: TGTGCTCAGGGGGCGTCGGGAAACACCATATATTTT
cdr3_aa: CAQGASGNTIYF

j_call: TRBJ2-1
clone_size: -
d_call: -
v_call: TRBV7-3
cdr3_nt: TGTGCCAGCAGCTTCCCCGGACAATACAATGAGCAGTTCTTC
cdr3_aa: CASSFPGQYNEQFF

j_call: TRBJ1-1
clone_size: -
d_call: TRBD1
v_call: TRBV7-2
cdr3_nt: TGTGCCAGCAGGTACACAGGGGGTACTGAAGCTTTCTTT
cdr3_aa: CASRYTGGTEAFF

j_call: TRBJ2-3
clone_size: -
d_call: -
v_call: TRBV18
cdr3_nt: TGTGCCAGCTCACACATGGACAGAAACACAGATACGCAGTATTTT
cdr3_aa: CASSHMDRNTDTQYF

j_call: TRBJ2-7
clone_size: -
d_call: TRBD2
v_call: TRBV7-9
cdr3_nt: TGTGCCAGCAGCCCCGCATCAGCAGCGGGGGCCTACGAGCAGTACTTC
cdr3_aa: CASSPASAAGAYEQYF

j_call: TRBJ1-2
clone_size: -
d_call: TRBD1
v_call: TRBV27
cdr3_nt: TGTGCCAGCAGTCAGACAGGGTTAGACTATGGCTACACCTTC
cdr3_aa: CASSQTGLDYGYTF

j_call: TRBJ2-7
clone_size: -
d_call: TRBD2
v_call: TRBV28
cdr3_nt: TGTGCCAGTATTACTAGCGGTGAATCCTACGAGCAGTACTTC
cdr3_aa: CASITSGESYEQYF

j_call: TRBJ2-6
clone_size: -
d_call: TRBD1
v_call: TRBV5-4
cdr3_nt: TGTGCCAGCAGCCCCCGGGACAGGCCCTCTGGGGCCAACGTCCTGACTTTC
cdr3_aa: CASSPRDRPSGANVLTF

j_call: TRBJ1-4
clone_size: -
d_call: TRBD1
v_call: TRBV6-5
cdr3_nt: TGTGCCAGCAGGGGACAGGGCGGTGAAAAACTGTTTTTT
cdr3_aa: CASRGQGGEKLFF

j_call: TRBJ2-7
clone_size: -
d_call: TRBD1
v_call: TRBV6-5
cdr3_nt: TGTGCCAGCAGCGGGACAGGGGGCTTGATCGAGCAGTACTTC
cdr3_aa: CASSGTGGLIEQYF

j_call: TRBJ1-2
clone_size: -
d_call: -
v_call: TRBV6-1
cdr3_nt: TGTGCCAGCAGTTCGACAGACTATGGCTACACCTTC
cdr3_aa: CASSSTDYGYTF

j_call: TRBJ2-5
clone_size: -
d_call: -
v_call: TRBV7-2
cdr3_nt: TGTGCCAGCAGCTCCGACTCTGGTGGGACCCAGTACTTC
cdr3_aa: CASSSDSGGTQYF

j_call: TRBJ2-1
clone_size: -
d_call: -
v_call: TRBV7-9
cdr3_nt: TGTGCCAGCAGCTTACTAGCCGATGAGCAGTTCTTC
cdr3_aa: CASSLLADEQFF

j_call: TRBJ1-2
clone_size: -
d_call: -
v_call: TRBV7-2
cdr3_nt: TGTGCCAGCAGCTTAGACCGACAGGCACGGGACTATGGCTACACCTTC
cdr3_aa: CASSLDRQARDYGYTF

j_call: TRBJ1-5
clone_size: -
d_call: -
v_call: TRBV6-6
cdr3_nt: TGTGCCAGCAGTTCTCTGTGGGGGGGCAATCAGCCCCAGCATTTT
cdr3_aa: CASSSLWGGNQPQHF

j_call: TRBJ2-1
clone_size: -
d_call: TRBD2
v_call: TRBV6-5
cdr3_nt: TGTGCCAGCGGAGGACTAGCGGACAATGAGCAGTTCTTC
cdr3_aa: CASGGLADNEQFF

j_call: TRBJ2-7
clone_size: -
d_call: -
v_call: TRBV9
cdr3_nt: TGTGCCAGCAGCGAACAGACAGGTTCCTACGAGCAGTACTTC
cdr3_aa: CASSEQTGSYEQYF

j_call: TRBJ2-7
clone_size: -
d_call: -
v_call: TRBV28
cdr3_nt: TGTGCCAGCAGTTTGACGGAGCTATACGAGCAGTACTTC
cdr3_aa: CASSLTELYEQYF

j_call: TRBJ1-1
clone_size: few
d_call: -
v_call: TRBV4-2
cdr3_nt: TGTGCCAGCAGCCCCGGTCCGGGGGAGAATTTGAACACTGAAGCTTTCTTT
cdr3_aa: CASSPGPGENLNTEAFF

j_call: TRBJ2-5
clone_size: -
d_call: TRBD1
v_call: TRBV4-2
cdr3_nt: TGTGCCAGCAGCCAAGACTTATATCTTCCGGGACAGAGGGGAGAGACCCAGTACTTC
cdr3_aa: CASSQDLYLPGQRGETQYF

j_call: TRBJ1-1
clone_size: few
d_call: -
v_call: TRBV9
cdr3_nt: TGTGCCAGCACGCCGCCGTGGGGGCTCACTGAAGCTTTCTTT
cdr3_aa: CASTPPWGLTEAFF

j_call: TRBJ2-1
clone_size: -
d_call: TRBD1
v_call: TRBV30
cdr3_nt: TGTGCCTGGAGTGACGAACAGGGGCCCTACTCCTACAATGAGCAGTTCTTC
cdr3_aa: CAWSDEQGPYSYNEQFF

j_call: TRBJ1-2
clone_size: -
d_call: TRBD1
v_call: TRBV20-1
cdr3_nt: TGCAGTGCTGGACAGGGTTATGGCTACACCTTC
cdr3_aa: CSAGQGYGYTF

j_call: TRBJ1-1
clone_size: few
d_call: -
v_call: TRBV27
cdr3_nt: TGTGCCAGCAGTTTTGGTTCAGGACAGAACACTGAAGCTTTCTTT
cdr3_aa: CASSFGSGQNTEAFF

j_call: TRBJ1-1
clone_size: -
d_call: -
v_call: TRBV7-9
cdr3_nt: TGTGCCAGCAGCCCCGAACGAGGAGAGAACACTGAAGCTTTCTTT
cdr3_aa: CASSPERGENTEAFF

j_call: TRBJ2-7
clone_size: -
d_call: -
v_call: TRBV5-1
cdr3_nt: TGCGCCAGCAGCTTGGCTCCTTCCCTCTCGGGCTACGAGCAGTACTTC
cdr3_aa: CASSLAPSLSGYEQYF

j_call: TRBJ1-2
clone_size: -
d_call: TRBD1
v_call: TRBV20-1
cdr3_nt: TGCAGTGCTTCACAGGGGGTTCGCTACACCTTC
cdr3_aa: CSASQGVRYTF

j_call: TRBJ1-2
clone_size: -
d_call: -
v_call: TRBV29-1
cdr3_nt: TGCAGCGTTGAAGTAGCGGGGTATGGCTACACCTTC
cdr3_aa: CSVEVAGYGYTF

j_call: TRBJ2-7
clone_size: -
d_call: -
v_call: TRBV6-5
cdr3_nt: TGTGCCAGTAGACGAGGTTCTTCCTACGAGCAGTACTTC
cdr3_aa: CASRRGSSYEQYF

j_call: TRBJ2-7
clone_size: -
d_call: -
v_call: TRBV19
cdr3_nt: TGTGCCAGTAGTAACGCCCCGGGGAGGGAGCAGTACTTC
cdr3_aa: CASSNAPGREQYF

j_call: TRBJ2-2
clone_size: few
d_call: TRBD2
v_call: TRBV30
cdr3_nt: TGTGCCTGGGCCCCTCGCGGGGGGCCTGGGGAGCTGTTTTTT
cdr3_aa: CAWAPRGGPGELFF

j_call: TRBJ2-7
clone_size: -
d_call: TRBD2
v_call: TRBV14
cdr3_nt: TGTGCCAGCAGCCAGCACGCGAGGTTGGCGGGGGGACTCTACGAGCAGTACTTC
cdr3_aa: CASSQHARLAGGLYEQYF

j_call: TRBJ2-1
clone_size: -
d_call: -
v_call: TRBV7-9
cdr3_nt: TGTGCCAGCAGCCCGGGGGGCAGAAATGAGCAGTTCTTC
cdr3_aa: CASSPGGRNEQFF

j_call: TRBJ1-5
clone_size: -
d_call: TRBD1
v_call: TRBV10-2
cdr3_nt: TGCGCCAGCAGCCCCGGACTCCTACAGGGGGCGGGGCAGCCCCAGCATTTT
cdr3_aa: CASSPGLLQGAGQPQHF

j_call: TRBJ2-5
clone_size: -
d_call: TRBD2
v_call: TRBV5-4
cdr3_nt: TGTGCCAGCAGCTTGGGGGAAGCGGGGGGACAAGAGACCCAGTACTTC
cdr3_aa: CASSLGEAGGQETQYF

j_call: TRBJ2-7
clone_size: -
d_call: TRBD1
v_call: TRBV7-9
cdr3_nt: TGTGCCAGCAGCCGACAGGGTGGTTACGAGCAGTACTTC
cdr3_aa: CASSRQGGYEQYF

j_call: TRBJ1-4
clone_size: -
d_call: -
v_call: TRBV5-1
cdr3_nt: TGCGCCAGCAGACTGGTGGTCGGTGAAAAACTGTTTTTT
cdr3_aa: CASRLVVGEKLFF

j_call: TRBJ2-3
clone_size: -
d_call: TRBD2
v_call: TRBV10-1
cdr3_nt: TGCGCCAGCAGCCCTCGGGCGGGGGGGGCAGATACGCAGTATTTT
cdr3_aa: CASSPRAGGADTQYF

j_call: TRBJ1-2
clone_size: -
d_call: -
v_call: TRBV9
cdr3_nt: TGTGCCAGCAGCTCACTCGAGCGGAGGGACGGCTACACCTTC
cdr3_aa: CASSSLERRDGYTF

j_call: TRBJ2-2
clone_size: -
d_call: -
v_call: TRBV6-1
cdr3_nt: TGTGCCAGCAGTGAGGACAGAGACACCGGGGAGCTGTTTTTT
cdr3_aa: CASSEDRDTGELFF

j_call: TRBJ2-1
clone_size: -
d_call: -
v_call: TRBV6-5
cdr3_nt: TGTGCCAGCAGTTACTCGGGCGAATACAATGAGCAGTTCTTC
cdr3_aa: CASSYSGEYNEQFF

j_call: TRBJ2-3
clone_size: -
d_call: TRBD2
v_call: TRBV4-1
cdr3_nt: TGCGCCAGCAGCCACCTGGCGATAGCGGGGGGGCCCGATACGCAGTATTTT
cdr3_aa: CASSHLAIAGGPDTQYF

j_call: TRBJ2-5
clone_size: -
d_call: -
v_call: TRBV7-2
cdr3_nt: TGTGCCAGCAGCTTTAACGGAGAGACCCAGTACTTC
cdr3_aa: CASSFNGETQYF

j_call: TRBJ1-4
clone_size: once
d_call: -
v_call: TRBV4-2
cdr3_nt: TGTGCCAGCAGCCAGACACCTTCAGATCATGAAAAACTGTTTTTT
cdr3_aa: CASSQTPSDHEKLFF

j_call: TRBJ2-3
clone_size: few
d_call: -
v_call: TRBV7-3
cdr3_nt: TGTGCCAGCAGCTTAAATAGCCCAGATACGCAGTATTTT
cdr3_aa: CASSLNSPDTQYF